The 6 T cell receptor beta chains below come from one sample, sequenced in a study of blood T cell repertoires in COVID-19. The method was immunoSEQ multiplex PCR; TCRdb's version includes in-frame clones alone and lacks a portion of them. In the table there are 100,000 to 150,000 clones, 65% to 90% of which are singletons. The specimen sequenced was peripheral blood. These receptors were taken from a man older than 75 with active or convalescent COVID-19.

J is TRBJ1-5 and V is TRBV7-9; 7 nucleotides agree with TRBD1. V was pared by 3 bases and J by 1 base, with 9 bases of the junction left unmatched. This CDR3 has 17 residues. Germline V gene sequence: CDR1 SEHNR, CDR2 FQNEAQ (reference sequence). The DNA of the CDR3 is TGTGCCAGCAGCTTTAGCGGACAGGCTCGGAGCAATCAGCCCCAGCATTTT. Protein sequence: CASSFSGQARSNQPQHF.

The rearrangement uses TRBV3-1 (or the pseudogene TRBV3-2) and TRBJ2-1; 12 nucleotides line up with TRBD2. This CDR3 comprises 20 residues. The trim removed 4 bases at V and 0 bases at J, leaving 13 bases unmatched. CDR1 and CDR2 from the germline V gene are LGHDT and YNNKEL (reference sequence). CDR3 residues: CASSPSGTSGPTSSYNEQFF. DNA of the CDR3: TGTGCCAGCAGCCCCTCAGGGACTAGCGGGCCTACTAGCTCCTACAATGAGCAGTTCTTC.

The V gene is TRBV15, the J gene TRBJ1-1, with 8 nucleotides matching TRBD1. The CDR3 is 15 amino acids. Germline CDR1 and CDR2: LNHNV and YYDKDF (reference sequence). Trimming cost V 3 bases and J 4 bases; bases outside gene matches: 7. The CDR3 loop reads CATSSPQGGSTEAFF. For the CDR3, the DNA is TGTGCCACCAGCAGTCCACAGGGGGGAAGCACTGAAGCTTTCTTT.

The chain recombines TRBV15 with TRBJ2-3; TRBD2 aligns across 11 bases. Germline lookup yields CDR1 LNHNV and CDR2 YYDKDF (reference sequence). J gave up 3 bases and V 0 bases, and 2 bases lay outside the gene matches. The CDR3 is 16 amino acids. DNA of the CDR3: TGTGCCACCAGCAGAGATAGCGGGGGGGCAACAGATACGCAGTATTTT. Amino acids: CATSRDSGGATDTQYF.

J is TRBJ2-1 and V is TRBV24-1, with 13 bases identical to TRBD2. V lost 0 bases to trimming and J lost 0 bases; unmatched junction nucleotides: 4. Germline CDR1 reads KGHDR; CDR2 reads SFDVKD. CDR3 length: 19 amino acids. This chain's CDR3 is CATSDLGLAGDGSYNEQFF. The CDR3 nucleotides are TGTGCCACCAGTGATTTGGGACTAGCGGGAGACGGCTCCTACAATGAGCAGTTCTTC.

This clone was observed a handful of times. V and J are TRBV6-2 or TRBV6-3 and TRBJ1-1; 8 bases align to TRBD1. This CDR3 has 14 amino acids. Germline V gene lookup returns CDR1 MNHEY and CDR2 SVGEGT. V shed 3 bases and J 5 bases; nucleotides not matched to a gene: 5. The CDR3 sequence: CASSYRTGRTEAFF. DNA for the CDR3: TGTGCCAGCAGTTATAGGACAGGGCGGACTGAAGCTTTCTTT.